These 17 T cell receptor beta chains came from one sample sequenced in a study of T-cell memory formation after mild COVID-19 (dated by TCRdb to the early 2020s). To prepare the library, 5' RACE was applied. TCRdb names Illumina NovaSeq 6000 as the instrument used. Starting from the raw public reads, TCRdb applied fastp trimming at Q25, assembled clones with MiXCR and retained in-frame beta chains. Rows are unified per CDR3 protein, each entry keeping the most common DNA and genes. The sample has approximately 210,000 distinct CDR3 sequences on record, 8% to 11% of them singletons. Approximately 3% of the sample goes to the ten largest clones. Specimen: PBMCs or a T cell subset sorted from them (not recorded which). These receptors were collected from a man aged 18 to 29 who had mild COVID-19 (a few samples of this study predate the infection). The sample titles of this study are shuffled in the database, so cell type and time point are left out; the donor was told from shared clones.

In DNA form, the CDR3 reads TGTGCCAGCAGTGAAGGACCCTCACGAGACTATGGCTACACCTTC. Residues: CASSEGPSRDYGYTF. The V gene is TRBV2, the J gene TRBJ1-2; D not certain. The CDR3 totals 15 residues. Per germline, CDR1 SNHLY and CDR2 FYNNEI. Trimming removed 1 base from V and 3 bases from J, with 12 bases in between.

This chain uses TRBV6-6 with TRBJ2-3, with a weak D call TRBD2 (7 bases). CDR3 size: 15 residues. CDR1 is MNHNY and CDR2 is SVGAGI in the germline V gene (reference sequence). Between the trimmed V and J ends, which lost 7 bases and 0 bases, there was a span of 14 bases. The CDR3 nucleotides are TGTGCCAGCACCTCGGGGGGCGGTAGCACAGATACGCAGTATTTT. Residues: CASTSGGGSTDTQYF.

This clonotype was found a few times. The V and J genes are TRBV6-5 and TRBJ1-4; D is unclear. V was pared by 10 bases and J by 0 bases, with 15 bases between. The CDR3 consists of 15 residues. Germline assignment: CDR1 MNHEY and CDR2 SVGAGI. The CDR3 sequence: CAIAPSHATNEKLFF. The CDR3 DNA is TGTGCCATCGCGCCCTCTCATGCAACTAATGAAAAACTGTTTTTT.

This clonotype occurred many times. J is TRBJ2-2 and V is TRBV20-1; D is tentatively TRBD1 or TRBD2 (6 bases each). CDR1 is DFQATT and CDR2 is SNEGSKA in the germline V gene (reference sequence). V lost 3 bases, J lost 5 bases, and 13 bases lay in between. This CDR3 is built from 14 residues. The CDR3 sequence: CSASRGGRTGELFF. Written as DNA, the CDR3 is TGCAGTGCTAGTCGAGGGGGGAGGACCGGGGAGCTGTTTTTT.

This clonotype was seen only a few times. V is TRBV7-9 and J is TRBJ2-5; TRBD2 matches 9 bases. Germline V gives CDR1 SEHNR, CDR2 FQNEAQ (reference sequence). J was trimmed by 3 bases and V by 2 bases; bases with no gene match: 10. This CDR3 region has 17 residues. CDR3 in amino acids: CASSLYGRGGLEETQYF. As DNA, the CDR3 is TGTGCCAGCAGCTTATATGGGCGGGGGGGCCTGGAAGAGACCCAGTACTTC.

The V and J genes are TRBV6-5 and TRBJ1-2; 9 bases align to TRBD1. J was trimmed by 4 bases and V by 5 bases; bases with no gene match: 17. CDR3 length: 18 residues. CDR1 and CDR2 from the germline V gene are MNHEY and SVGAGI. CDR3: CASSPEGQGGMAGYGYTF. Written as DNA, the CDR3 is TGTGCCAGCAGTCCGGAGGGACAGGGAGGAATGGCGGGCTATGGCTACACCTTC.

V usage is TRBV5-1 and J usage is TRBJ2-5, with D perhaps matching TRBD1 (6 bases). Trimming removed 4 bases at V and 1 base at J, with 17 bases between. Germline V gene lookup returns CDR1 SGHRS and CDR2 YFSETQ. This CDR3 is built from 16 residues. The DNA for the CDR3 is TGCGCCAGCAGCCCAAACGGTCTCAGGGGCCAAGAGACCCAGTACTTC. The encoded protein is CASSPNGLRGQETQYF.

The chain joins TRBV28 to TRBJ2-7; unclear D gene. The CDR3 runs 13 residues. Germline CDR1 is MDHEN and CDR2 is SYDVKM. The V end was cut by 5 bases, the J end by 4 bases, with 12 bases between. The CDR3 DNA sequence: TGTGCCAGCAGTCCACGTCTAAAATACGAGCAGTACGTC. Encoded protein: CASSPRLKYEQYV.

The chain combines TRBV11-2 with TRBJ2-3; D is uncertain. The ends were cut back, 1 base at V and 2 bases at J, with 13 bases in the middle. CDR1 is SGHAT, CDR2 FQNNGV, per germline. This CDR3 spans 16 amino acids. CDR3 sequence: CASSLGSNRATDTQYF. Written as DNA, the CDR3 is TGTGCCAGCAGCTTAGGGTCGAATCGAGCCACAGATACGCAGTATTTT.

This chain links TRBV18 with TRBJ1-1; no definite D call. Germline V gene sequence: CDR1 KGHSH, CDR2 LQKENI. V dropped 4 bases and J dropped 1 base, with 7 bases sitting between them. The CDR3 totals 13 residues. CDR3 in amino acids: CASSQIQNTEAFF. CDR3 DNA sequence: TGTGCCAGCTCACAAATACAGAACACTGAAGCTTTCTTT. Variable domain in full (rest from reference TRBV18 and TRBJ1-1): NAGVMQNPRHLVRRRGQEARLRCSPMKGHSHVYWYRQLPEEGLKFMVYLQKENIIDESGMPKERFSAEFPKEGPSILRIQQVVRGDSAAYFCASSQIQNTEAFFGQGTRLTVV.

This clonotype was picked up many times. The chain employs TRBV6-5 and TRBJ2-3, with 10 bases fitting TRBD1. V dropped 6 bases and J dropped 6; count of bases not matched to a gene: 9. The CDR3 sequence is 15 residues long. Germline loops: CDR1 MNHEY, CDR2 SVGAGI. DNA for the CDR3: TGTGCCAGCAGGAACCGGGACAGGGGAGAGGATACGCAGTATTTT. This sequence encodes CASRNRDRGEDTQYF.

This clonotype was seen ten or more times. J is TRBJ2-5 and V is TRBV24-1, with a tentative D call TRBD1 (6 bases). Germline V CDR1 and CDR2: KGHDR, SFDVKD. V lost 3 bases and J 3 bases, leaving 10 bases between the germline ends. This CDR3 spans 14 amino acids. The CDR3, as DNA: TGTGCCACCAGTGATCCCCGGACAGAAGAGACCCAGTACTTC. Translation: CATSDPRTEETQYF.

V gene TRBV3-1 combines with J gene TRBJ1-1, with 10 nucleotides matching TRBD1. The J segment lost 11 bases and the V segment lost 2 bases, leaving 11 bases of the junction unmatched. CDR3 length: 15 residues. Germline CDR1 is LGHDT and CDR2 is YNNKEL (reference sequence). Here the CDR3 DNA reads TGTGCCAGCAGCCAACCGGGACAGGGGAGCCTCGGGGCTTTCTTT. Amino acids: CASSQPGQGSLGAFF.

The chain carries TRBV19 and TRBJ1-1; 10 bases match TRBD1. The CDR3 is made up of 15 amino acids. Per the germline V gene, CDR1 is LNHDA and CDR2 is SQIVND (reference sequence). Germline trimming cut 7 bases from V and 5 bases from J; bases unmatched to any gene: 10. CDR3 in DNA: TGTGCCAGTACCCCTCGACAGGGGGCTAAGACTGAAGCTTTCTTT. This sequence encodes CASTPRQGAKTEAFF.

This clonotype has just a few counts. The chain couples TRBV7-9 to TRBJ1-1; a possible D gene is TRBD1 (5 bases). The CDR3 runs 15 residues. The V gene's germline CDR1 is SEHNR and CDR2 FQNEAQ (reference sequence). Trimming removed 6 bases from V and 1 base from J, with 15 bases in between. As DNA, the CDR3 is TGTGCCAGCAGGCGCCGGGGGGAAGGGAACACTGAAGCTTTCTTT. Residues: CASRRRGEGNTEAFF.

This clonotype came up a few times. The V and J genes are TRBV5-1 and TRBJ1-1; D is unresolved. Germline loops: CDR1 SGHRS, CDR2 YFSETQ. CDR3 length equals 14 residues. Trimming took 2 bases from V and 3 from J, leaving 11 bases between them. CDR3: CASSFYNQDTEAFF. The CDR3 DNA is TGCGCCAGCAGCTTCTACAACCAGGACACTGAAGCTTTCTTT.

This clonotype was observed many times. The chain couples TRBV9 to TRBJ2-3; 8 bases agree with TRBD1. V shed 3 bases, J shed 2 bases, and the junction held 2 bases outside the gene matches. The germline gives CDR1 SGDLS, CDR2 YYNGEE. The CDR3 extends over 14 amino acids. This CDR3 is CASSGGQVTDTQYF. The CDR3 nucleotides are TGTGCCAGCAGCGGGGGACAGGTCACAGATACGCAGTATTTT. Combining the CDR3 with reference TRBV9 and TRBJ2-3 gives the whole variable domain DSGVTQTPKHLITATGQRVTLRCSPRSGDLSVYWYQQSLDQGLQFLIQYYNGEERAKGNILERFSAQQFPDLHSELNLSSLELGDSALYFCASSGGQVTDTQYFGPGTRLTVL.